These 2 T cell receptor beta chains share one sample of origin, sequenced in a study of shared clonotypes between healthy human individuals. Some clones are missing from TCRdb's copy, which holds only in-frame ones; the method was immunoSEQ multiplex PCR. The repertoire has roughly 500,000 clones, roughly 80% of them found once; the top ten carry less than 15%. The specimen sequenced was PBMCs. The receptors stem from a woman aged 35 to 49 in good health. Some clones in this sample may be carry-over from other donors' samples.

This chain uses TRBV6-6 with TRBJ2-3; 9 nucleotides agree with TRBD2. The CDR3 runs 15 residues. V shed 1 base, J shed 5 bases, and the junction held 4 bases outside the gene matches. Germline CDR1 reads MNHNY; CDR2 reads SVGAGI (reference sequence). CDR3 sequence: CASSYFAGGVDTQYF. The CDR3 coding sequence is TGTGCCAGCAGTTACTTTGCGGGAGGGGTAGATACGCAGTATTTT.

The chain couples TRBV29-1 to TRBJ2-7; D may be TRBD2 (5 bases). V was shortened by 6 bases and J by 3 bases, with 9 bases between the two germline ends. The germline V gene has CDR1 SQVTM and CDR2 ANQGSEA. There are 11 residues in the CDR3. The CDR3 spells CSVAGNYEQYF. The CDR3 DNA is TGCAGCGTGGCCGGGAACTACGAGCAGTACTTC.